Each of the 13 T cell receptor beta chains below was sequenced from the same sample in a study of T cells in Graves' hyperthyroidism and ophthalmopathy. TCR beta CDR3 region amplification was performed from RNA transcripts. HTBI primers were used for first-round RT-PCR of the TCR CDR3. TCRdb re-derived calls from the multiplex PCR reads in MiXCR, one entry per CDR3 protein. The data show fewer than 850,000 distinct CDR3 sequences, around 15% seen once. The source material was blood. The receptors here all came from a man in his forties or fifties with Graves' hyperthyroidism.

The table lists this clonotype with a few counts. DNA for the CDR3: TGTGCCAGCAGCCAAGAGGGTTCGGACGAGCAGTACTTC. Translation gives CASSQEGSDEQYF. The chain recombines TRBV3-1 with TRBJ2-7; D is unclear. The CDR3 spans 13 residues. In germline, CDR1 is LGHDT, CDR2 YNNKEL (reference sequence). Trimming pared 0 bases from V and 5 bases from J, leaving 8 bases between.

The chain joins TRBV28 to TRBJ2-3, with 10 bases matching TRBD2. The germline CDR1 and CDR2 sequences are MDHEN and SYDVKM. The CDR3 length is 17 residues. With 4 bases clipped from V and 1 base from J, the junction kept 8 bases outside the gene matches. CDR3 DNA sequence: TGTGCCAGCAGTTCCATCGGACTAGCGGAGCGCACAGATACGCAGTATTTT. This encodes CASSSIGLAERTDTQYF. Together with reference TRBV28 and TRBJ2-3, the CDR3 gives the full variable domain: DVKVTQSSRYLVKRTGEKVFLECVQDMDHENMFWYRQDPGLGLRLIYFSYDVKMKEKGDIPEGYSVSREKKERFSLILESASTNQTSMYLCASSSIGLAERTDTQYFGPGTRLTVL.

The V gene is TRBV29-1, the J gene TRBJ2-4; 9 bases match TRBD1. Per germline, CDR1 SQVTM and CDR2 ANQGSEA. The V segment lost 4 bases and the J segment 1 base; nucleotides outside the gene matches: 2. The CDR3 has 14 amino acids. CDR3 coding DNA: TGCAGCGTTGGGACAGGGGCGGCCAAAAACATTCAGTACTTC. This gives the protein CSVGTGAAKNIQYF.

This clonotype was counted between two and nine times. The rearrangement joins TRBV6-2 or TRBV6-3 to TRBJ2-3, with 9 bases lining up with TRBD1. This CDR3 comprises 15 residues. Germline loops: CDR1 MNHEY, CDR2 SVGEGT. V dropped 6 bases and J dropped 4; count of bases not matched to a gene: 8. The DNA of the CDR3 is TGTGCCAGCAGCCCCAGACAGGGGGTTCCAGATACGCAGTATTTT. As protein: CASSPRQGVPDTQYF.

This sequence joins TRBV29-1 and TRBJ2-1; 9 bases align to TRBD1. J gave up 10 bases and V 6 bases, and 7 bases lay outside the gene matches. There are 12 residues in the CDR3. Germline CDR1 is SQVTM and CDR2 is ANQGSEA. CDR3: CSVGGQGKEQFF. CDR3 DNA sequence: TGCAGCGTGGGGGGACAGGGAAAGGAGCAGTTCTTC.

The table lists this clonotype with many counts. CDR3 residues: CASSFKADYEQYF. The CDR3 nucleotides read TGTGCCAGCAGTTTTAAAGCGGATTACGAGCAGTACTTC. The chain has TRBV12-3 or TRBV12-4 and TRBJ2-7; D perhaps matches TRBD2 (5 bases). The ends were cut back, 3 bases at V and 4 bases at J, with 10 bases in the middle. The CDR3 runs 13 residues.

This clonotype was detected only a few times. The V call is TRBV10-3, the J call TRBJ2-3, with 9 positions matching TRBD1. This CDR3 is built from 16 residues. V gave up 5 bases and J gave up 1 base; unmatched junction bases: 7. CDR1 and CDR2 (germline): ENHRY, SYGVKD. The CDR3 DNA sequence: TGTGCCATCAGTCCCGGGACAGGGATTGGCACAGATACGCAGTATTTT. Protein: CAISPGTGIGTDTQYF.

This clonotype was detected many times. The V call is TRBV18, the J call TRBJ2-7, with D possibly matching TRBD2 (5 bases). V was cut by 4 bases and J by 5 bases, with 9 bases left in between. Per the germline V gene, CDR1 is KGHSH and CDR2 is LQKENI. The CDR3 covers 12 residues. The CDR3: CASSLSGNEQYF. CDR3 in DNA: TGTGCCAGCTCACTCTCCGGGAACGAGCAGTACTTC.

In DNA form, the CDR3 reads TGTGCCAGCAGCCCATCACCGGGACTAGCGTCAACCTACAATGAGCAGTTCTTC. This codes for CASSPSPGLASTYNEQFF. The chain is built from TRBV3-1 and TRBJ2-1, with 10 bases lining up with TRBD2. In germline, CDR1 is LGHDT, CDR2 YNNKEL (reference sequence). V was pared by 4 bases and J by 2 bases, with 11 bases of the junction left unmatched. The CDR3 is made up of 18 amino acids.

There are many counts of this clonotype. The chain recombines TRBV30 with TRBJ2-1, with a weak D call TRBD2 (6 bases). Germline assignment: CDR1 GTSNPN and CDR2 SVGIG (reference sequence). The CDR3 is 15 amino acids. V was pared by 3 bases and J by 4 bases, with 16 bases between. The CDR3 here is CAWRLLAEDYNEQFF. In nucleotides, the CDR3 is TGTGCCTGGAGATTATTAGCGGAGGATTACAATGAGCAGTTCTTC.

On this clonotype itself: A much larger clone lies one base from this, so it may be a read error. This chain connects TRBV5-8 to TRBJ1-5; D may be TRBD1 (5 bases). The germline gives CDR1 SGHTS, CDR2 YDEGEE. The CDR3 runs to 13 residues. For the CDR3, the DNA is TGTGTCAGCAGCCGACAGAGCAATCAGCCCCAGCATTTT. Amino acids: CVSSRQSNQPQHF.

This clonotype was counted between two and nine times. In DNA, the CDR3 is TGTGCCAGCAGTCCGCGACTCCCGCCCTACGAGCAGTACTTC. It codes for CASSPRLPPYEQYF. This chain uses TRBV27 with TRBJ2-7; no definite D call. Germline assignment: CDR1 MNHEY and CDR2 SMNVEV (reference sequence). The CDR3 covers 14 residues. The V end lost 5 bases, the J end lost 2 bases, and 13 bases lay between the germline ends.

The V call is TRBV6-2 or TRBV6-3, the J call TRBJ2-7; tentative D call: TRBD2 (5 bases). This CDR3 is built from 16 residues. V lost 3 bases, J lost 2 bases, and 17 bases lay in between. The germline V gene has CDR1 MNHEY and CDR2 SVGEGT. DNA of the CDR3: TGTGCCAGCAGTTATTATTTTCGAACGACTACCTACGAGCAGTACTTC. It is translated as CASSYYFRTTTYEQYF.